Below are 16 T cell receptor beta chains sequenced from a single sample in a study of vaccination and CD4 T cells after COVID-19. No antigens are known for them. Cultured CD4+ T-cell DNA underwent Oncomine TCR Beta short-read sequencing. TCRdb re-called the PCR reads with MiXCR, one entry per CDR3 protein. The sample records approximately 27,000 distinct CDR3 sequences, over 30% being singletons. Noted time point: late sampling 161 to 241 days after vaccination in three convalescent patients. Documented treatment: approximately 11-day PBMC culture with coronavirus spike peptide pools or control peptides (ViraFEST assay). Sequenced material: CD4+ T cells from blood, cultured in vitro, taken about 7 months after SARS-CoV-2 vaccination. Receptors were obtained from a human donor who had recovered from COVID-19.

The genes are TRBV29-1 and TRBJ2-1, with D unclear. The CDR3 runs 14 residues. V was trimmed by 3 bases and J by 1 base, leaving 10 bases between them. CDR1 SQVTM and CDR2 ANQGSEA come from the germline V gene. CDR3 in DNA: TGCAGCGTTGATAAGCCAGGATCCTACAATGAGCAGTTCTTC. Encoded protein: CSVDKPGSYNEQFF.

This chain joins TRBV7-9 and TRBJ2-5; 13 nucleotides match TRBD2. V lost 5 bases, J lost 4 bases, and 7 bases stayed unmatched. This CDR3 is 16 amino acids long. The germline gives CDR1 SEHNR, CDR2 FQNEAQ (reference sequence). The CDR3 region is CASSGGLAGVLETQYF. CDR3 coding DNA: TGTGCCAGCAGCGGAGGACTAGCGGGAGTTCTAGAGACCCAGTACTTC.

This sequence joins TRBV28 and TRBJ2-7; D not certain. Germline V gene sequence: CDR1 MDHEN, CDR2 SYDVKM. V lost 2 bases, J lost 3 bases, and 17 bases lay in between. There are 16 residues in the CDR3. For the CDR3, the DNA is TGTGCCAGCAGTTTAATCCCGGGCTTGAGTGGCTACGAGCAGTACTTC. It translates to CASSLIPGLSGYEQYF.

The chain recombines TRBV6-1 with TRBJ2-7; no clear D. The CDR3 is 12 amino acids. The V gene's germline CDR1 is MNHNS and CDR2 SASEGT. Trimming shortened V by 7 bases and J by 1 base, and 8 bases separated the two germline ends. CDR3 coding DNA: TGTGCCAGCACAGACGTTTCCTACGAGCAGTACTTC. It translates to CASTDVSYEQYF.

There are a few counts of this clonotype. The chain couples TRBV2 to TRBJ2-5, with 10 bases matching TRBD2. After removal of 2 bases from V and 3 bases from J, the junction contained 0 bases not matched to a gene. Germline V lookup: CDR1 SNHLY, CDR2 FYNNEI. This CDR3 is built from 14 residues. In DNA form, the CDR3 reads TGTGCCAGCAGTGAACTAGCGGGAGAAGAGACCCAGTACTTC. It translates to CASSELAGEETQYF.

The chain uses TRBV19 and TRBJ2-6; D not resolved. CDR3 length: 13 amino acids. V lost 5 bases and J lost 4, with 6 bases in between. Germline assignment: CDR1 LNHDA and CDR2 SQIVND (reference sequence). CDR3 coding DNA: TGTGCCAGTAGTGTTTCCGGGGCCAACGTCCTGACTTTC. Protein sequence: CASSVSGANVLTF.

V gene TRBV7-9 combines with J gene TRBJ1-2; possible D gene TRBD1, 5 bases. With 4 bases removed from V and 6 bases from J, the gap between germline ends came to 15 bases. There are 14 residues in the CDR3. Germline V gives CDR1 SEHNR, CDR2 FQNEAQ (reference sequence). In DNA, the CDR3 is TGTGCCAGCAGCTCCAGGGATAGGTTCGATGGCTACACCTTC. This encodes CASSSRDRFDGYTF. The full variable domain, its missing parts supplied by reference TRBV7-9 and TRBJ1-2, is DTGVSQNPRHKITKRGQNVTFRCDPISEHNRLYWYRQTLGQGPEFLTYFQNEAQLEKSRLLSDRFSAERPKGSFSTLEIQRTEQGDSAMYLCASSSRDRFDGYTFGSGTRLTVV.

This clonotype occurred a few times. This chain connects TRBV6-1 to TRBJ1-1; the match to TRBD1 covers 9 bases. Germline CDR1 and CDR2: MNHNS and SASEGT. This CDR3 comprises 13 residues. The V and J ends lost 6 bases and 10 bases, in that order; junction bases with no gene match: 9. The CDR3: CASRELGTGTAFF. DNA for the CDR3: TGTGCCAGCAGGGAACTCGGGACAGGGACAGCTTTCTTT.

The rearrangement links TRBV20-1 to TRBJ2-7; 7 bases map to TRBD1. Germline CDR1 DFQATT, CDR2 SNEGSKA (reference sequence). The ends lost 4 bases at V and 5 bases at J; junction bases unmatched: 11. This CDR3 contains 14 residues. The CDR3 sequence is CSAKGGSSVNEQYF. The CDR3 DNA follows: TGCAGTGCTAAAGGGGGCAGTTCTGTGAACGAGCAGTACTTC.

This chain links TRBV2 with TRBJ1-1; TRBD1 matches at 7 bases. With 6 bases clipped from V and 7 bases from J, the junction kept 11 bases outside the gene matches. CDR1 is SNHLY, CDR2 FYNNEI, per germline. CDR3 size: 14 residues. The CDR3 is CASSLTGTAGEAFF. CDR3 coding DNA: TGTGCCAGCAGCCTAACAGGGACAGCTGGTGAAGCTTTCTTT.

The V gene is TRBV6-1, the J gene TRBJ2-7; weak D call: TRBD2 (6 bases). The ends were cut back, 6 bases at V and 5 bases at J, with 14 bases in the middle. The CDR3 runs to 13 residues. In germline, CDR1 is MNHNS, CDR2 SASEGT. CDR3 bases: TGTGCCAGCAGACTAGCAGGTTTTAACGAGCAGTACTTC. It specifies CASRLAGFNEQYF.

This clonotype was detected a few times. The gene calls are TRBV7-2 and TRBJ2-5; 7 bases line up with TRBD2. The CDR3 runs 15 residues. V lost 5 bases and J lost 5; bases outside the gene matches: 11. Per germline, CDR1 SGHTA and CDR2 FQGNSA. CDR3 coding DNA: TGTGCCAGCAGCAGAGGACTAGAGAGCGTTGAGACCCAGTACTTC. Translated, it gives CASSRGLESVETQYF.

The J gene is TRBJ2-7, the V gene TRBV28; the D gene is possibly TRBD1 (6 bases). The V and J ends lost 7 bases and 0 bases respectively, with 7 bases between them. The CDR3 covers 12 residues. CDR1 is MDHEN and CDR2 is SYDVKM in the germline V gene. The CDR3 spells CASMGHSYEQYF. In DNA form, the CDR3 reads TGTGCCAGCATGGGACACTCCTACGAGCAGTACTTC.

Details on this clonotype: A read error may account for a junction end that differs from germline. The chain couples TRBV7-9 to TRBJ2-1; D is unclear. The CDR3 is 15 residues long. In germline, CDR1 is SEHNR, CDR2 FQNEAQ (reference sequence). The CDR3 DNA reads TGTGCCAGCAGCTTAGGCCTAGAGACTCACAATGAGCAGTCCTTC. It translates to CASSLGLETHNEQSF. Full variable domain (rest looked up from reference TRBV7-9 and TRBJ2-1): DTGVSQNPRHKITKRGQNVTFRCDPISEHNRLYWYRQTLGQGPEFLTYFQNEAQLEKSRLLSDRFSAERPKGSFSTLEIQRTEQGDSAMYLCASSLGLETHNEQSFGPGTRLTVL.

The genes are TRBV5-6 and TRBJ2-7; tentative D call: TRBD1 (6 bases). There are 13 residues in the CDR3. Trimming took 4 bases from V and 3 from J, leaving 11 bases between them. Looked up from germline, CDR1 is SGHDT and CDR2 is YYEEEE. CDR3 residues: CASSHRQVYEQYF. Written as DNA, the CDR3 is TGTGCCAGCAGCCATCGACAGGTCTACGAGCAGTACTTC.

In this sample, this clonotype turned up a few times. This chain joins TRBV24-1 and TRBJ2-3; 10 nucleotides match TRBD1. This CDR3 spans 19 amino acids. V gave up 4 bases and J gave up 1 base; unmatched junction bases: 13. The V gene's germline CDR1 is KGHDR and CDR2 SFDVKD. As DNA, the CDR3 is TGTGCCACCAGTGACCCCCGTTCGACAGGGGGCCGGGGCACAGATACGCAGTATTTT. Its protein product is CATSDPRSTGGRGTDTQYF.